Described below is a single T cell receptor beta chain sequence and its context. The antigen is undetermined. Here immunoSEQ multiplex PCR was the method, and the copy in TCRdb shows in-frame clones only, minus some. The sample is made up of around 140,000 clones, and the top ten hold 2.2% of it. This specimen comes from a study of T cell responses to AZD1222 COVID-19 vaccine. Germline values: CDR1 KGHSH, CDR2 LQKENI. This CDR3 spans 15 amino acids. The germline V and J ends were trimmed by 2 bases and 11 bases, with 21 bases remaining between them. Study observations and caveats: Seropositive at baseline were only six AZD1222 recipients.

This sequence joins TRBV18 and TRBJ1-1, with D possibly being TRBD1 (5 bases). The sample taken for sequencing was peripheral blood. This sequence was found in an adult in good health. The CDR3 spells CASSPFQTDVEGAFF. CDR3 in DNA: TGTGCCAGCTCACCATTTCAGACGGATGTTGAGGGGGCTTTCTTT. Drawing the rest from reference TRBV18 and TRBJ1-1, the complete variable domain is NAGVMQNPRHLVRRRGQEARLRCSPMKGHSHVYWYRQLPEEGLKFMVYLQKENIIDESGMPKERFSAEFPKEGPSILRIQQVVRGDSAAYFCASSPFQTDVEGAFFGQGTRLTVV.